These 26 T cell receptor beta chains share one sample of origin, sequenced in a study of blood T cells in healthy people across ages (dated by TCRdb to about 2015). Receptors were amplified or captured by 5' RACE. The data were produced on an Illumina HiSeq 2500. A second PCR of roughly 6 to 11 cycles was performed with a sample-barcoded 5' primer and a J-beta primer mix. TCRdb passed the public sequencing reads through fastp at Q25 and MiXCR, retaining productive beta sequences. Duplicate CDR3 protein sequences are folded into a single record with the most common DNA and genes. This sample holds 1.4 million or so distinct CDR3 sequences; approximately 42% were observed only once. The ten largest clones take up approximately 4.1% of the sample. Sequences were obtained from blood. The receptor source for this set is a woman in her late teens or twenties in good health.

The chain couples TRBV9 to TRBJ2-3; TRBD2 is a possible D gene (5 bases). The CDR3 spans 15 residues. V lost 1 base and J lost 2, with 11 bases in between. The V gene's germline CDR1 is SGDLS and CDR2 YYNGEE. CDR3 coding DNA: TGTGCCAGCAGCGTAATGGTACTAGACACAGATACGCAGTATTTT. This gives the protein CASSVMVLDTDTQYF.

This chain connects TRBV7-9 to TRBJ1-6; D possibly corresponds to TRBD1 (6 bases). This CDR3 contains 14 residues. The V gene lost 5 bases and the J gene lost 3 bases, with 8 bases spanning the gap. Germline CDR1 is SEHNR and CDR2 is FQNEAQ (reference sequence). CDR3 nucleotide sequence: TGTGCCAGCAGCCTGGACAGCTATAATTCACCCCTCCACTTT. It yields the protein CASSLDSYNSPLHF.

The chain has TRBV9 and TRBJ1-1; D is undetermined. CDR1 SGDLS and CDR2 YYNGEE come from the germline V gene. This CDR3 has 16 amino acids. V lost 1 base and J lost 3, with 16 bases in between. CDR3 nucleotides: TGTGCCAGCAGCGTACAGCCCTCCAGTTTGGACACTGAAGCTTTCTTT. Protein product: CASSVQPSSLDTEAFF.

There are many counts of this clonotype. The chain employs TRBV7-2 and TRBJ2-1; D not resolved. Per the germline V gene, CDR1 is SGHTA and CDR2 is FQGNSA. Trimming shortened V by 1 base and J by 9 bases, and 7 bases separated the two germline ends. CDR3 length: 12 amino acids. The CDR3 reads CASSLDYGEQFF. As DNA, the CDR3 is TGTGCCAGCAGCTTAGACTACGGTGAGCAGTTCTTC.

In DNA, the CDR3 is TGTGCCAGCAGGCCGATTAGCGGGGCGAAGGAAAGCAATGAGCAGTTCTTC. It encodes CASRPISGAKESNEQFF. The V call is TRBV7-2, the J call TRBJ2-1, with 8 bases aligning to TRBD2. V shed 6 bases and J 6 bases; nucleotides not matched to a gene: 16. The germline V gene encodes CDR1 SGHTA and CDR2 FQGNSA. CDR3 length equals 17 residues. The full variable domain, its missing parts supplied by reference TRBV7-2 and TRBJ2-1, is GAGVSQSPSNKVTEKGKDVELRCDPISGHTALYWYRQSLGQGLEFLIYFQGNSAPDKSGLPSDRFSAERTGGSVSTLTIQRTQQEDSAVYLCASRPISGAKESNEQFFGPGTRLTVL.

The genes are TRBV11-2 and TRBJ2-1, with D perhaps matching TRBD2 (6 bases). This CDR3 region has 15 residues. The V end lost 1 base, the J end lost 13 bases, and 20 bases lay between the germline ends. The germline gives CDR1 SGHAT, CDR2 FQNNGV. This CDR3 reads CASSLGAGWQETQFF. Here the CDR3 DNA reads TGTGCCAGCAGCTTAGGGGCGGGGTGGCAAGAGACCCAGTTCTTC.

J is TRBJ1-2 and V is TRBV18, with D unresolved. Per germline, CDR1 KGHSH and CDR2 LQKENI. This CDR3 comprises 15 residues. The V gene lost 3 bases and the J gene lost 2 bases, with 13 bases spanning the gap. As DNA, the CDR3 is TGTGCCAGCTCACCTGGGTCCAAGGCGAACTATGGCTACACCTTC. Translation gives CASSPGSKANYGYTF.

The CDR3 DNA follows: TGCAGTGCCCGGTGGGTTCGCGAGACCCAGTACTTC. Translated: CSARWVRETQYF. The gene calls are TRBV20-1 and TRBJ2-5; D uncertain. Looked up from germline, CDR1 is DFQATT and CDR2 is SNEGSKA (reference sequence). Trimming took 6 bases from V and 5 from J, leaving 13 bases between them. The length of the CDR3 is 12 residues.

CDR3 in amino acids: CSARDPRDIAETQYF. Here the CDR3 DNA reads TGCAGTGCTAGAGACCCACGGGACATAGCAGAGACCCAGTACTTC. The chain employs TRBV20-1 and TRBJ2-5, with a tentative D call TRBD1 (6 bases). This CDR3 has 15 amino acids. From germline, CDR1 is DFQATT and CDR2 SNEGSKA (reference sequence). Trimming left V 0 bases short and J 4 bases short, with 15 bases between.

The rearrangement joins TRBV27 to TRBJ2-1, with D possibly being TRBD2 (6 bases). The V and J ends lost 8 bases and 2 bases respectively, with 16 bases between them. The CDR3 is made up of 15 amino acids. CDR1 MNHEY and CDR2 SMNVEV come from the germline V gene (reference sequence). The CDR3 coding sequence is TGTGCCAGCCGGCGGGAAACCCAAGCCTACAATGAGCAGTTCTTC. Protein sequence: CASRRETQAYNEQFF.

This chain uses TRBV7-9 with TRBJ2-1, with a weak D call TRBD2 (5 bases). This CDR3 has 15 residues. The germline V gene encodes CDR1 SEHNR and CDR2 FQNEAQ (reference sequence). Between the trimmed V and J ends, which lost 1 base and 3 bases, there was a span of 10 bases. The CDR3 DNA is TGTGCCAGCAGCTTAGACCCGGCGGGCTACAATGAGCAGTTCTTC. The encoded protein is CASSLDPAGYNEQFF.

The chain joins TRBV7-9 to TRBJ2-1; D remains ambiguous. With 0 bases removed from V and 5 bases from J, the gap between germline ends came to 8 bases. Germline V gives CDR1 SEHNR, CDR2 FQNEAQ (reference sequence). The CDR3 has 14 amino acids. The CDR3 is CASSLAPTHNEQFF. The CDR3 region has the DNA TGTGCCAGCAGCTTAGCCCCCACCCACAATGAGCAGTTCTTC.

This clonotype occurred a few times. The chain has TRBV12-3 or TRBV12-4 and TRBJ2-3, with 10 bases identical to TRBD1. With V trimmed by 6 bases and J by 3 bases, 3 bases remained unmatched. The CDR3 has 14 residues. Written as DNA, the CDR3 is TGTGCCAGCAGGACAGGGGGCTGGACAGATACGCAGTATTTT. This gives the protein CASRTGGWTDTQYF.

Only a few counts were recorded for this clonotype. This chain connects TRBV7-4 to TRBJ1-5; 9 bases map to TRBD1. Germline loops: CDR1 SGHVT, CDR2 SQSDAQ. The CDR3 is made up of 19 amino acids. Trimming cost V 6 bases and J 0 bases; bases outside gene matches: 15. DNA for the CDR3: TGTGCCAGCAGGCTACCGGGACAGGGAAAGACATATAGCAATCAGCCCCAGCATTTT. It is translated as CASRLPGQGKTYSNQPQHF.

This clonotype came up a few times. The J gene is TRBJ2-2, the V gene TRBV20-1; 9 nucleotides align to TRBD2. V lost 2 bases and J lost 1; bases outside the gene matches: 2. There are 15 residues in the CDR3. CDR1 and CDR2 from the germline V gene are DFQATT and SNEGSKA (reference sequence). CDR3 in amino acids: CSARLAGKNTGELFF. DNA of the CDR3: TGCAGTGCTAGACTAGCGGGAAAGAACACCGGGGAGCTGTTTTTT.

V and J are TRBV5-1 and TRBJ1-1, with 9 nucleotides matching TRBD1. This CDR3 region has 15 residues. Germline loops: CDR1 SGHRS, CDR2 YFSETQ. The J segment lost 6 bases and the V segment lost 3 bases, leaving 9 bases of the junction unmatched. In DNA form, the CDR3 reads TGCGCCAGCAGCTGGACCGACAGGGGGGTGTCTGAAGCTTTCTTT. This codes for CASSWTDRGVSEAFF. Complete variable domain (other parts from reference TRBV5-1 and TRBJ1-1): KAGVTQTPRYLIKTRGQQVTLSCSPISGHRSVSWYQQTPGQGLQFLFEYFSETQRNKGNFPGRFSGRQFSNSRSEMNVSTLELGDSALYLCASSWTDRGVSEAFFGQGTRLTVV.

The chain has TRBV9 and TRBJ2-7; possible D gene TRBD2, 6 bases. This CDR3 has 15 amino acids. V lost 0 bases, J lost 2 bases, and 12 bases lay in between. Germline V gene sequence: CDR1 SGDLS, CDR2 YYNGEE. CDR3 amino acids: CASSVAREAPYEQYF. The DNA of the CDR3 is TGTGCCAGCAGCGTAGCGAGGGAGGCCCCCTACGAGCAGTACTTC.

This clonotype was seen a handful of times. V gene TRBV4-3 combines with J gene TRBJ2-7; TRBD2 matches 9 bases. The DNA end is more similar to TRBJ2-5, so the J call may be wrong. CDR1 LGHNA and CDR2 YSLEER come from the germline V gene. The CDR3 runs 15 residues. This CDR3 is CASSPAGGPGETQYF. DNA for the CDR3: TGCGCCAGCAGCCCTGCGGGAGGGCCTGGGGAGACCCAGTACTTC.

The V gene is TRBV4-2, the J gene TRBJ2-5; D possibly matches TRBD1 or TRBD2 (6 bases each). Trimming removed 0 bases at V and 2 bases at J, with 19 bases between. CDR3 size: 18 residues. CDR1 LGHNA and CDR2 YNFKEQ come from the germline V gene. The CDR3 sequence is CASSQEGQVGGLQETQYF. CDR3 in DNA: TGTGCCAGCAGCCAAGAAGGGCAAGTAGGGGGGCTACAAGAGACCCAGTACTTC.

This sequence joins TRBV4-1 and TRBJ2-4; TRBD2 matches 8 bases. The J call is doubtful: the DNA matches TRBJ2-7 better. Germline-derived CDR1 and CDR2 are MGHRA and YSYEKL. The CDR3 is made up of 15 amino acids. CDR3 in DNA: TGCGCCAGCAGCCAAACTCTAGCGGGCTCCTACGAGCAGTACTTC. It translates to CASSQTLAGSYEQYF.

Turning to this clonotype: Possible read error: a much larger clone is one base away. The V gene is TRBV29-1, the J gene TRBJ2-1; 7 bases are a match to TRBD1. The CDR3 runs to 12 residues. Germline CDR1 is SQVTM and CDR2 is ANQGSEA. V dropped 3 bases and J dropped 10; count of bases not matched to a gene: 6. The CDR3, as DNA: TGCAGCGTTGAGGACAGGTCCTACGAGCAGTTCTTC. Translating gives CSVEDRSYEQFF.

Concerning this clonotype itself: At one end the junction does not follow the germline gene, possibly because of a read error. V and J are TRBV20-1 and TRBJ2-1; the match to TRBD2 covers 12 bases. Germline V CDR1 and CDR2: DFQATT, SNEGSKA (reference sequence). This CDR3 is 16 amino acids long. In nucleotides, the CDR3 is TGCAGTGCTAGCCCGACTAGCGGGAGCTCCCACAATGAGCAGTTCTTC. Translated: CSASPTSGSSHNEQFF.

This clonotype was detected only a few times. The genes are TRBV4-1 and TRBJ2-3, with D perhaps matching TRBD1 or TRBD2 (5 bases each). V dropped 3 bases and J dropped 2 bases, with 15 bases sitting between them. Per the germline V gene, CDR1 is MGHRA and CDR2 is YSYEKL. The CDR3 totals 16 residues. This chain's CDR3 is CASSHPARDPTDTQYF. In DNA, the CDR3 is TGCGCCAGCAGCCACCCGGCGAGGGACCCCACAGATACGCAGTATTTT.

This clonotype turned up a few times. The rearrangement uses TRBV15 and TRBJ1-1; no clear D gene. The CDR3 consists of 15 residues. The germline V and J ends were trimmed by 2 bases and 6 bases, with 16 bases remaining between them. Germline V gene data show CDR1 as LNHNV and CDR2 as YYDKDF (reference sequence). The DNA for the CDR3 is TGTGCCACCAGCAGAACCGCGAGGGAGAAGGCTGAAGCTTTCTTT. Translated: CATSRTAREKAEAFF.

The chain links TRBV27 to TRBJ2-1; TRBD2 is a possible D gene (6 bases). The length of the CDR3 is 13 residues. Trimming removed 6 bases at V and 7 bases at J, with 13 bases between. CDR1 is MNHEY, CDR2 SMNVEV, per germline (reference sequence). CDR3 DNA: TGTGCCAGCAGAAGAACGGGAGTGAATGAGCAGTTCTTC. Protein sequence: CASRRTGVNEQFF.

This clonotype appeared many times. The rearrangement joins TRBV11-2 to TRBJ2-7; no firm D call. CDR3 size: 13 residues. Germline lookup yields CDR1 SGHAT and CDR2 FQNNGV. With 3 bases removed from V and 2 bases from J, the gap between germline ends came to 8 bases. The CDR3 region is CASSLEVTYEQYF. CDR3 in DNA: TGTGCCAGCAGCTTGGAAGTGACCTACGAGCAGTACTTC.